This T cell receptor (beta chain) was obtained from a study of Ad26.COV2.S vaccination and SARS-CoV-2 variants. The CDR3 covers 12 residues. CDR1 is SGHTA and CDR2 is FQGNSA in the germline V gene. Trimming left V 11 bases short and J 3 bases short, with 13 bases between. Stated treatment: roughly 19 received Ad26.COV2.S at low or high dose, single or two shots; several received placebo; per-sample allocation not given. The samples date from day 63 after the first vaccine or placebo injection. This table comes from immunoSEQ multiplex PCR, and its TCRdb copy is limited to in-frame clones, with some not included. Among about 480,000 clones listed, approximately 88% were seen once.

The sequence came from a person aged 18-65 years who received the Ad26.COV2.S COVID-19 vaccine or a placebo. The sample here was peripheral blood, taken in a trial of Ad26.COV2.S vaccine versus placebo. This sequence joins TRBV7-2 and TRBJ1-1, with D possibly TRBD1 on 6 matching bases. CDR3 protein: CASKGVYTEAFF. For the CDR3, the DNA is TGTGCCTCAAAGGGGGTTTACACTGAAGCTTTCTTT.